The subject of this entry is one T cell receptor beta chain. Its antigen is still unknown. The donors were in the roughly 130-subject validation cohort; that cohort was separate from the approximately 670-subject first cohort. Produced via immunoSEQ multiplex PCR; TCRdb's table is partial and in-frame only. This table has about 140,000 clones, about 94% appearing once. The CDR3 covers 15 residues. Germline values: CDR1 SGHDN, CDR2 FVKESK. The V end was cut by 3 bases, the J end by 0 bases, with 8 bases between. These data come from a study of cytomegalovirus exposure and HLA in healthy donors. The study, taken as a whole, reports: The tendency of first-cohort TCR clusters to co-occur in the 120 or so validation repertoires emerged from a later analysis.

This clonotype was sampled from a man between 18 and 35 years old in good health and CMV-seropositive. The V and J genes are TRBV14 and TRBJ2-2; D perhaps matches TRBD2 (5 bases). The sample consisted of PBMCs. Here the CDR3 reads CASSHKRTNTGELFF. CDR3 nucleotides: TGTGCCAGCAGCCACAAGCGGACGAACACCGGGGAGCTGTTTTTT.